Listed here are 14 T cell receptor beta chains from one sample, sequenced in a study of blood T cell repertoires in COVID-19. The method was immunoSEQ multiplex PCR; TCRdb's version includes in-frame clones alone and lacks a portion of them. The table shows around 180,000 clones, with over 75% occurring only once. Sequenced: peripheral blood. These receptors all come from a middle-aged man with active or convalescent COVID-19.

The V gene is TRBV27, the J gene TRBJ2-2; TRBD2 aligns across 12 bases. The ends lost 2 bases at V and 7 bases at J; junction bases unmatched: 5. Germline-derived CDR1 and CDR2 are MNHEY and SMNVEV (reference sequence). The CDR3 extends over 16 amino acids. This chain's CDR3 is CASSLLAGGLSGELFF. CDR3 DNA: TGTGCCAGCAGTTTACTAGCGGGGGGGCTGAGCGGGGAGCTGTTTTTT.

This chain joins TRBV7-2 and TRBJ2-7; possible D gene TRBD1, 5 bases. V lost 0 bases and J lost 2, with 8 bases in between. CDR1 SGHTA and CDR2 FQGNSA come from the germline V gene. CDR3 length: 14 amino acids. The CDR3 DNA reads TGTGCCAGCAGCTTAGCCAGGGAAGCCTACGAGCAGTACTTC. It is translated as CASSLAREAYEQYF.

The CDR3 sequence: CASSLQSQASPLHF. DNA for the CDR3: TGTGCCAGCAGCTTACAGTCCCAGGCTTCACCCCTCCACTTT. The chain recombines TRBV7-2 with TRBJ1-6; no definite D call. Germline V gives CDR1 SGHTA, CDR2 FQGNSA. V was cut by 2 bases and J by 9 bases, with 11 bases left in between. CDR3 size: 14 residues.

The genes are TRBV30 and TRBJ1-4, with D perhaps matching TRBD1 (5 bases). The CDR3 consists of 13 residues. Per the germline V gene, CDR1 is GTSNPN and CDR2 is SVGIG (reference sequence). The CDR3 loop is CAGGSRVGEKLFF. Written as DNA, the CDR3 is TGTGCGGGGGGGAGCAGGGTTGGGGAAAAACTGTTTTTT.

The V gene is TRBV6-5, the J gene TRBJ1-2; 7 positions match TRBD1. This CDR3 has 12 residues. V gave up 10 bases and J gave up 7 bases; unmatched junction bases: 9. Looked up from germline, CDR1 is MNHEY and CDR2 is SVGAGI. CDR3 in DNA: TGTGCCATAACGGACAGGCTTGGTGGCTACACCTTC. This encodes CAITDRLGGYTF.

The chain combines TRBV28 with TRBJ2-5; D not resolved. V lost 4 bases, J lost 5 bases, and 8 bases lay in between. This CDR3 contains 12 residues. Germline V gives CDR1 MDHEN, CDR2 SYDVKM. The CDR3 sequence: CASSSLGETQYF. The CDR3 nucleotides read TGTGCCAGCAGTTCCCTCGGGGAGACCCAGTACTTC. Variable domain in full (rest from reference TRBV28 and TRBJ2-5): DVKVTQSSRYLVKRTGEKVFLECVQDMDHENMFWYRQDPGLGLRLIYFSYDVKMKEKGDIPEGYSVSREKKERFSLILESASTNQTSMYLCASSSLGETQYFGPGTRLLVL.

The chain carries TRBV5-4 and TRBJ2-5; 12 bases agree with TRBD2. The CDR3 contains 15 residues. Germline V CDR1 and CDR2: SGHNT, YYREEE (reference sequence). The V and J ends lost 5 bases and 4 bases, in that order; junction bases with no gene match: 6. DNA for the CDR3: TGTGCCAGCAGAGCTAGCGGGGGGGAGAGAGAGACCCAGTACTTC. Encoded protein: CASRASGGERETQYF.

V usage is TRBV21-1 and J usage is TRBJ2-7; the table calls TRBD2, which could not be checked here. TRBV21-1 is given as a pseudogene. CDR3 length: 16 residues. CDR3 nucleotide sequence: TGTGCCAGCAGCAAAGTGGGGGGGCGACTTTACTACGAGCAGTACTTC. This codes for CASSKVGGRLYYEQYF.

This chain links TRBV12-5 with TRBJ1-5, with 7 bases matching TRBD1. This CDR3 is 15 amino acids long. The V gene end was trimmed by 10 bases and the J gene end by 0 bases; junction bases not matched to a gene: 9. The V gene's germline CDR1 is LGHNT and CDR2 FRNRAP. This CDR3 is CATTGTEYSNQPQHF. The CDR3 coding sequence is TGTGCTACGACCGGGACAGAATATAGCAATCAGCCCCAGCATTTT.

CDR3 sequence (DNA): TGTGCCTGGAGGGGCCGGACAGGCTACGAGCAGTACTTC. This translates into CAWRGRTGYEQYF. The rearrangement uses TRBV30 and TRBJ2-7; the match to TRBD1 covers 7 bases. Trimming took 3 bases from V and 3 from J; bases not matched to a gene: 5. CDR1 and CDR2 (germline): GTSNPN, SVGIG (reference sequence). The CDR3 is 13 amino acids.

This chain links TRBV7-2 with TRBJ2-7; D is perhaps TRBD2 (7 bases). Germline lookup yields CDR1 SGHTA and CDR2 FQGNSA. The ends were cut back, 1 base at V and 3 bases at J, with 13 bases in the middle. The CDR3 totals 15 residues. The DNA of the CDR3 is TGTGCCAGCAGCTTAGGAGGGGGGGCTGACTACGAGCAGTACTTC. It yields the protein CASSLGGGADYEQYF.

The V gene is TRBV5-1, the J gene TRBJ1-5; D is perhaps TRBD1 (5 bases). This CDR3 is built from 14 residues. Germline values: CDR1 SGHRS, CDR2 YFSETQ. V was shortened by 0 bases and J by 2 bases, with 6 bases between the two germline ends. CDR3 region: CASSLEGGNQPQHF. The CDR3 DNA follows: TGCGCCAGCAGCTTGGAAGGGGGCAATCAGCCCCAGCATTTT.

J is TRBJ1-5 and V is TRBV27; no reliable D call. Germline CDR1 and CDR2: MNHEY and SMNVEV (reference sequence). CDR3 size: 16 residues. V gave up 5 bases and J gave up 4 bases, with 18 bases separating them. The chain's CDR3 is CASSPSRSGANQPQHF. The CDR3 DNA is TGTGCCAGCAGTCCCTCCCGGAGCGGAGCAAATCAGCCCCAGCATTTT.

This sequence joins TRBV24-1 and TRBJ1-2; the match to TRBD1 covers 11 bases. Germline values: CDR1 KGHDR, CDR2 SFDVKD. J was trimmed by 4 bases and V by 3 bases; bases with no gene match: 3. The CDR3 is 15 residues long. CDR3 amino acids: CATSDPGQGAYGYTF. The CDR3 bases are TGTGCCACCAGTGATCCTGGACAGGGGGCCTATGGCTACACCTTC.